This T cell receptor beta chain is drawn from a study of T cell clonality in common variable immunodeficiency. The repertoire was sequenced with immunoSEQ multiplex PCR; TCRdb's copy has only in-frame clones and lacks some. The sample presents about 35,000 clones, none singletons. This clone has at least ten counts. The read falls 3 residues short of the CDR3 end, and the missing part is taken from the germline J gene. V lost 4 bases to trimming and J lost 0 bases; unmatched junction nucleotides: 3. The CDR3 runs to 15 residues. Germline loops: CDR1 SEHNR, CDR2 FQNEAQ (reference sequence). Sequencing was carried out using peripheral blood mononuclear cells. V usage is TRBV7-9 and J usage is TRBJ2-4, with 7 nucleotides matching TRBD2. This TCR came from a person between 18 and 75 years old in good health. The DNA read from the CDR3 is TGTGCCAGCAGCTCTAGCGGAATAGCCAAAAACATT. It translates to CASSSSGIAKNI. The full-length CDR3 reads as CASSSSGIAKNIQYF.